Below, 2 T cell receptor beta chains from the same sample are listed, as sequenced in a study of T cells in Graves' hyperthyroidism and ophthalmopathy. TCR beta CDR3 region amplification was performed from RNA transcripts. HTBI primers were employed in a first-round RT-PCR of the TCR CDR3. TCRdb passed the multiplex PCR reads through MiXCR, listing each CDR3 protein once. The sample yields about 420,000 distinct CDR3 sequences, about 15% seen once. The specimen was blood. Receptors were obtained from a woman aged 18-30 years with Graves' hyperthyroidism.

This clonotype was detected only a few times. The chain uses TRBV10-3 and TRBJ2-4, with no clear D. Germline CDR1 reads ENHRY; CDR2 reads SYGVKD. V lost 3 bases to trimming and J lost 3 bases, with 18 bases between them. The CDR3 loop spans 17 amino acids. The CDR3 loop is CAISDLGPGVGKNIQYF. CDR3 in DNA: TGTGCCATCAGTGATTTGGGCCCTGGTGTGGGCAAAAACATTCAGTACTTC.

This clonotype was counted at least ten times. The gene calls are TRBV5-1 and TRBJ2-5; the D call may be TRBD1 or TRBD2 (5 bases each). CDR1 and CDR2 from the germline V gene are SGHRS and YFSETQ. The V end lost 4 bases, the J end lost 5 bases, and 18 bases lay between the germline ends. This CDR3 has 15 amino acids. CDR3 in DNA: TGCGCCAGCAGCCCGAGCGGCAGGGTTCCGGAGACCCAGTACTTC. This gives the protein CASSPSGRVPETQYF.